Each of the 10 T cell receptor beta chains below was sequenced from the same sample in a study of blood T cell repertoires in COVID-19. Clones were read by immunoSEQ multiplex PCR, and TCRdb kept only the in-frame ones, dropping some. The sample includes about 400,000 clones, around nine tenths seen only once; the top ten take about 1.7%. Material for sequencing was PBMCs or T cells enriched from blood (not recorded which). Source of these receptors: a woman aged 30 to 39 who had recovered from COVID-19.

V usage is TRBV5-6 and J usage is TRBJ2-7, with D possibly matching TRBD2 (6 bases). The germline gives CDR1 SGHDT, CDR2 YYEEEE. There are 16 residues in the CDR3. Trimming removed 3 bases from V and 6 bases from J, with 22 bases in between. DNA for the CDR3: TGTGCCAGCAGCTCCACGCACAGCCCGACTAGGGGCGAGCAGTACTTC. Translated, it gives CASSSTHSPTRGEQYF.

The chain links TRBV19 to TRBJ1-5; D gene uncertain. Germline CDR1 and CDR2: LNHDA and SQIVND (reference sequence). The CDR3 loop spans 15 amino acids. The V end lost 4 bases, the J end lost 0 bases, and 10 bases lay between the germline ends. CDR3: CASSTREYSNQPQHF. The CDR3 DNA reads TGTGCCAGTAGTACTCGTGAGTATAGCAATCAGCCCCAGCATTTT. The full variable domain, rest sourced from reference TRBV19 and TRBJ1-5, is DGGITQSPKYLFRKEGQNVTLSCEQNLNHDAMYWYRQDPGQGLRLIYYSQIVNDFQKGDIAEGYSVSREKKESFPLTVTSAQKNPTAFYLCASSTREYSNQPQHFGDGTRLSIL.

The chain couples TRBV2 to TRBJ1-5; a possible D gene is TRBD1 (5 bases). Trimming removed 3 bases from V and 0 bases from J, with 6 bases in between. Per the germline V gene, CDR1 is SNHLY and CDR2 is FYNNEI. CDR3 length: 14 amino acids. CDR3 nucleotide sequence: TGTGCCAGCAGTGATCAGGGTAGCAATCAGCCCCAGCATTTT. Translating gives CASSDQGSNQPQHF.

The J gene is TRBJ1-6, the V gene TRBV9; D perhaps matches TRBD1 (5 bases). The CDR3 contains 17 residues. The V end lost 0 bases, the J end lost 10 bases, and 20 bases lay between the germline ends. Germline V gene sequence: CDR1 SGDLS, CDR2 YYNGEE. The CDR3 bases are TGTGCCAGCAGCGTAGGCCTAGCCAGCCAGGGAGGGTCACCCCTCCACTTT. It yields the protein CASSVGLASQGGSPLHF.

The rearrangement links TRBV9 to TRBJ1-2, with no clear D. V was pared by 0 bases and J by 2 bases, with 8 bases between. Germline CDR1 is SGDLS and CDR2 is YYNGEE. The CDR3 is 14 amino acids. CDR3 sequence reads: CASSVGALNYGYTF. The CDR3 region has the DNA TGTGCCAGCAGCGTAGGGGCACTCAACTATGGCTACACCTTC.

The chain has TRBV7-2 and TRBJ2-7; TRBD2 aligns across 13 bases. The V gene's germline CDR1 is SGHTA and CDR2 FQGNSA. V was clipped by 7 bases and J by 7 bases; unmatched bases: 10. The CDR3 extends over 15 amino acids. The CDR3 reads CASTPTSGGRGEQYF. The CDR3 DNA follows: TGTGCCAGCACCCCGACTAGCGGGGGGAGGGGGGAGCAGTACTTC.

DNA of the CDR3: TGTGCCAGCAGCCAAGAGACAGGGGCCAATCAGCCCCAGCATTTT. This codes for CASSQETGANQPQHF. V usage is TRBV7-2 and J usage is TRBJ1-5; 8 nucleotides line up with TRBD1. The V gene's germline CDR1 is SGHTA and CDR2 FQGNSA. Trimming at V came to 5 bases and at J to 3 bases, leaving 6 bases not matched to a gene. This CDR3 contains 15 residues.

V gene TRBV30 combines with J gene TRBJ1-6, with 11 positions matching TRBD1. The V segment lost 2 bases and the J segment 5 bases; nucleotides outside the gene matches: 2. CDR1 is GTSNPN and CDR2 is SVGIG in the germline V gene (reference sequence). CDR3 length: 15 amino acids. The CDR3 sequence: CAWSSGQGDNSPLHF. CDR3 nucleotide sequence: TGTGCCTGGAGTTCGGGACAGGGGGATAATTCACCCCTCCACTTT.

The CDR3 nucleotides read TGTGCCAGCACGGGGGGGGCAACGGGGCCTGGCAATCAGCCCCAGCATTTT. This encodes CASTGGATGPGNQPQHF. The genes are TRBV2 and TRBJ1-5, with D perhaps TRBD1 (6 bases). The CDR3 sequence is 17 residues long. Trimming removed 7 bases from V and 2 bases from J, with 21 bases in between. The germline CDR1 and CDR2 sequences are SNHLY and FYNNEI. Full variable domain (outside the CDR3, taken from reference TRBV2 and TRBJ1-5): EPEVTQTPSHQVTQMGQEVILRCVPISNHLYFYWYRQILGQKVEFLVSFYNNEISEKSEIFDDQFSVERPDGSNFTLKIRSTKLEDSAMYFCASTGGATGPGNQPQHFGDGTRLSIL.

This rearrangement joins TRBV6-7 to TRBJ1-5; 8 nucleotides match TRBD1. TRBV6-7 is an ORF, with its function uncertain. Germline trimming cut 7 bases from V and 5 bases from J; bases unmatched to any gene: 10. The CDR3 covers 15 residues. This chain's CDR3 is CASNPWTGRDQPQHF. CDR3 nucleotides: TGTGCCAGCAATCCCTGGACAGGGAGGGATCAGCCCCAGCATTTT.